Given below is one TCR beta chain in context. Trimming removed 5 bases at V and 4 bases at J, with 9 bases between. This CDR3 is 13 amino acids long. Looked up from germline, CDR1 is SGHVS and CDR2 is FQNEAQ. Here immunoSEQ multiplex PCR was the method, and the copy in TCRdb shows in-frame clones only, minus some. The sample carries 150,000 to 200,000 clones, more than 80% recorded once. The data are from a study of T cell responses to AZD1222 COVID-19 vaccine. The chain has TRBV7-8 and TRBJ1-3; no firm D call. The sample in question was peripheral blood, obtained on day 0 of AZD1222 vaccination. The TCR was taken from an adult in good health. The CDR3 DNA reads as TGTGCCAGCAGCCAGAGCCTCGGAAACACCATATATTTT. This sequence encodes CASSQSLGNTIYF.